This T cell receptor (beta chain) was captured in a study of CD8 T cells in Susac syndrome. Study summary: When blood was collected, patients with Susac syndrome were therapy-naive, were taking corticosteroids, or were receiving intravenous immunoglobulin alone.

This clonotype has a single count. Random hexamers were used to reverse transcribe an amount of roughly 0.45 to 1 ug RNA. TCRdb re-derived calls from the immunoSEQ multiplex PCR reads in MiXCR, one entry per CDR3 protein. The data contain 110,000 to 150,000 distinct CDR3 sequences, almost 96% of them seen just once; the ten biggest clones take up about 0.08%. There are 13 residues in the CDR3. Germline V gene lookup returns CDR1 ENHRY and CDR2 SYGVKD. With V trimmed by 4 bases and J by 5 bases, 3 bases remained unmatched. The chain has TRBV10-3 and TRBJ2-5; the match to TRBD1 covers 8 bases. Sequenced material: CD4+ T cells from PBMCs. This receptor was taken from a human donor with Susac syndrome. The CDR3 protein is CAISGTGTETQYF. CDR3 bases: TGTGCCATCAGTGGGACAGGGACGGAGACCCAGTACTTC.